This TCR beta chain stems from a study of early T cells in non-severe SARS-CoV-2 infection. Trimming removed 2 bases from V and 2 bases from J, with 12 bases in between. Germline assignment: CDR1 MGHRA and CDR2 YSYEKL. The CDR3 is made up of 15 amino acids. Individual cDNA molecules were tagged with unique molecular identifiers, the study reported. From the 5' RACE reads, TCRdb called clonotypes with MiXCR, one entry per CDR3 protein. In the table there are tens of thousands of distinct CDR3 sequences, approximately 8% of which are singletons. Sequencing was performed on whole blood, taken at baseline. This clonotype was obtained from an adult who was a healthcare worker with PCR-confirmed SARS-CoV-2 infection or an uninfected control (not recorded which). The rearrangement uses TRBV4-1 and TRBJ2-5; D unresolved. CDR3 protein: CASSQIQMIQETQYF. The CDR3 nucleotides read TGCGCCAGCAGCCAAATCCAGATGATACAAGAGACCCAGTACTTC.